Below, one T cell receptor beta chain is given with its context. Its specificity is unknown. A multiplex PCR was run with 60 Vbeta primers and 13 Jbeta primers. In the authors' methods: In a later analysis, the count reached some 88 million unique TCR beta chains, with roughly 11 million shared. Generated by immunoSEQ multiplex PCR, the TCRdb table keeps only in-frame clones and is missing some. The V and J calls and the clone size are those of that table, but D and trimming were determined from the DNA. The sample carries approximately 180,000 clones, roughly three quarters recorded once. The germline CDR1 and CDR2 sequences are LGHNT and FRNRAP. With 0 bases removed from V and 1 base from J, the gap between germline ends came to 9 bases. The CDR3 contains 16 residues. This specimen comes from a study of cytomegalovirus exposure and HLA in healthy donors. At the level of the study: In a previous analysis, approximately 110 million unique TCR beta sequences were found from some 180 million T cells. Study-wide points: The productive fraction for most TCR beta V segments was about 90% or about 30% in an earlier analysis. Accounts indicate the classifier identified cytomegalovirus status with strong specificity and sensitivity.

Sequenced material: PBMCs. This receptor was identified in a male donor in good health and CMV-seronegative. The V gene is TRBV12-5, the J gene TRBJ2-2; tentatively, D is TRBD1 (5 bases). The DNA for the CDR3 is TGTGCTAGTGGTTTGGTAGGCAGGGTGAACACCGGGGAGCTGTTTTTT. Translation gives CASGLVGRVNTGELFF. Supplemented by reference TRBV12-5 and TRBJ2-2, the full variable domain reads DARVTQTPRHKVTEMGQEVTMRCQPILGHNTVFWYRQTMMQGLELLAYFRNRAPLDDSGMPKDRFSAEMPDATLATLKIQPSEPRDSAVYFCASGLVGRVNTGELFFGEGSRLTVL.